This T cell receptor beta chain is from a study of shared clonotypes between healthy human individuals. About the research overall: The people who gave samples were a couple of women and a few men aged 18 to 49.

When replicate PCRs were run on sorted subsets, they used about 200 ng DNA, some 33,000 T cell genomes. Assay: immunoSEQ multiplex PCR; the TCRdb copy retains only in-frame clones and omits some. This sample yields about 2.5 million clones, of which approximately 90% are seen a single time; 0.3% to 0.45% belongs to the top ten. V lost 3 bases, J lost 0 bases, and 24 bases lay in between. The CDR3 runs 20 residues. CDR1 is MNHNS, CDR2 SASEGT, per germline. The sample taken for sequencing was naive CD4+ T cells from PBMCs. Specified subset: CD45RA+ positively selected. This TCR was sampled from a man younger than 35 in good health. Some clones in this sample may be carry-over from other donors' samples. The V gene is TRBV6-1, the J gene TRBJ1-3; TRBD1 is a possible D gene (5 bases). Here the CDR3 reads CASSDPNALGSGPSGNTIYF. The CDR3 DNA reads as TGTGCCAGCAGTGATCCTAATGCATTAGGGTCGGGGCCCTCTGGAAACACCATATATTTT.